Below, one TCR beta chain is given with its context. The target antigen is unknown. Per the germline V gene, CDR1 is SGHDT and CDR2 is YYEEEE. Germline trimming cut 3 bases from V and 2 bases from J; bases unmatched to any gene: 13. CDR3 length: 18 residues. Sequencing used immunoSEQ multiplex PCR; TCRdb keeps in-frame clones, though not all of them. The sample lists some 45,000 clones; roughly 85% were seen once. This entry comes from a study of STAT5B mutations in CD4+ large granular lymphocyte leukemia. Study results and limitations: Around 25% of private leukemic clonotypes occurred rarely in other patients' non-leukemic repertoires.

The TCR was taken from a human donor in good health. Specimen: CD4+ T cells from blood buffy coats. V and J are TRBV5-6 and TRBJ1-5; 8 bases align to TRBD1. CDR3 coding DNA: TGTGCCAGCAGCTCAACCGGACAGGGAGGAAAAGGCAATCAGCCCCAGCATTTT. Protein sequence: CASSSTGQGGKGNQPQHF.